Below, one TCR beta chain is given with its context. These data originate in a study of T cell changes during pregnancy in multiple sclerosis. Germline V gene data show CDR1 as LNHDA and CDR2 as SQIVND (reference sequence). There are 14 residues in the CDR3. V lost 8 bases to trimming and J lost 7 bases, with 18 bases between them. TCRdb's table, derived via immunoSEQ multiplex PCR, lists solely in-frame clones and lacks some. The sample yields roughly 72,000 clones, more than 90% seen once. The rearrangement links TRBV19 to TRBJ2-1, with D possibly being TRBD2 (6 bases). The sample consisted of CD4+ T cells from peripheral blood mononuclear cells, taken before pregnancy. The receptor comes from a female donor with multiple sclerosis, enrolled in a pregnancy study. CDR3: CASGRDSVGNEQFF. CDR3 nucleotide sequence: TGTGCCAGTGGCCGGGACTCCGTCGGAAATGAGCAGTTCTTC.